This record covers a single T cell receptor (beta chain). The data are from a study of blood T cell repertoires in COVID-19. Seattle enrolled patients during active infection and tracked them longitudinally. Trimming left V 6 bases short and J 7 bases short, with 12 bases between. Germline V gene sequence: CDR1 LNHDA, CDR2 SQIVND (reference sequence). The CDR3 consists of 12 residues. Profiled with immunoSEQ multiplex PCR; TCRdb holds only in-frame clones, not every one. The data contain about 300,000 clones, under 90% of them singletons. What was sequenced was peripheral blood. The sequence derives from a woman aged 25 to 39 with COVID-19, enrolled during active disease. The chain combines TRBV19 with TRBJ1-1; D is possibly TRBD1 (5 bases). The CDR3: CASRATADEAFF. The CDR3 DNA sequence: TGTGCCAGTAGGGCGACAGCAGATGAAGCTTTCTTT.